Listed below are T cell receptor beta chains from one sample, sequenced in a study of blood T cell repertoires in COVID-19. Produced via immunoSEQ multiplex PCR; TCRdb's table is partial and in-frame only. This sample has more than 300,000 clones; around 88% occur once, and the top ten carry approximately 1.8%. The specimen was peripheral blood. The receptors come from a woman aged 30 to 39 with COVID-19, enrolled during active disease. CDR3s leave out the opening cysteine and the closing phenylalanine or tryptophan. D genes are given only for firm matches.

TRBV19	TRBD1	TRBJ1-6	ASSIRQGSPLH
TRBV9	.	TRBJ2-1	ASSQGGSYNEQF
TRBV10-3	TRBD2	TRBJ2-1	AISEQRGDNEQF
TRBV6-2/TRBV6-3	.	TRBJ2-1	ASSYQGGLEQF
TRBV19	TRBD1	TRBJ1-2	ASRKSDREYGYT
TRBV18	TRBD1	TRBJ1-1	ASSQGQGVNTEAF
TRBV30	.	TRBJ2-3	AWSRSGISTDTQY
TRBV9	.	TRBJ2-2	ASSVSGAGGELF
TRBV30	TRBD1	TRBJ1-6	AWTLNRGGDVSYNSPLH
TRBV4-1	.	TRBJ1-1	ASRLNAGLGGTEAF
TRBV18	TRBD1	TRBJ1-1	ASSVTGGSIEAF
TRBV7-2	.	TRBJ1-3	ASSPGTLENTIY
TRBV14	.	TRBJ1-2	ASSPYRGVNYGYT
TRBV20-1	.	TRBJ2-7	SASWQVGSYEQY
TRBV30	TRBD1	TRBJ1-2	AWTDREESLYGYT
TRBV12-3/TRBV12-4	.	TRBJ1-1	ASSLGQNTEAF
TRBV7-8	.	TRBJ1-6	ASHPRAGASSYNSPLH
TRBV6-5	TRBD2	TRBJ2-3	ASSWAGGSTDTQY
TRBV2	.	TRBJ2-5	ASSDGSVQETQY
TRBV10-3	TRBD2	TRBJ2-7	AIGSGTNPYEQY
TRBV6-2/TRBV6-3	TRBD1	TRBJ1-1	ASSSGQANTEAF
TRBV19	.	TRBJ2-7	ASSTYLGAAYEQY
TRBV18	.	TRBJ1-3	ASSPVQGNSGNTIY
TRBV10-3	.	TRBJ2-1	AIAAGLNEQF
TRBV20-1	TRBD2	TRBJ2-7	SASREGEQY
TRBV6-5	.	TRBJ2-1	ASSVNNEQF
TRBV7-8	.	TRBJ1-1	ASSLGPPGGASEAF
TRBV5-6	.	TRBJ2-5	ASSLTRMEETQY
TRBV3-1/TRBV3-2	TRBD1	TRBJ2-2	ASSRFGTGTRELF
TRBV10-3	.	TRBJ2-2	AIRIGGLNTGELF
TRBV6-1	.	TRBJ1-1	ASSESGAGEAF
TRBV5-1	.	TRBJ1-4	ASSHTWRGSLATNEKLF
TRBV2	.	TRBJ2-5	ASSEDRGAGETQY
TRBV11-3	.	TRBJ2-1	ASSLAQHNEQF
TRBV4-1	TRBD2	TRBJ2-3	ASSQDGTSGASDTQY
TRBV4-1	.	TRBJ1-2	ASSPHPRTGRSYGYT
TRBV27	TRBD1	TRBJ1-6	ASSLDGQGRSSPLH
TRBV27	.	TRBJ1-4	ASSFVADRATNEKLF
TRBV30	.	TRBJ2-5	AWSVEGGSPVETQY
TRBV27	TRBD1	TRBJ2-1	ASSSQGGSREQF
TRBV5-1	.	TRBJ1-3	ASSLEGLDTIY
TRBV2	TRBD2	TRBJ2-3	ASVMRLADSTDTQY
TRBV25-1	TRBD1	TRBJ1-2	ASSSDRELNYGYT